This T cell receptor (beta chain) was recorded in a study of blood T cell repertoires in COVID-19. Study information: Collection of acute and convalescent COVID-19 samples took place in the United States, Italy and Spain. From T cells, B-cell-depleted T cells, or PBMCs came the material, which was cDNA or gDNA.

Trimming removed 4 bases from V and 1 base from J, with 17 bases in between. There are 16 residues in the CDR3. Germline CDR1 reads SGHRS; CDR2 reads YFSETQ. Authors' analysis steps: Amplification from reference gene primers served as the basis for estimated nucleated cell counts. Here immunoSEQ multiplex PCR was the method, and the copy in TCRdb shows in-frame clones only, minus some. V and J calls and clone size come straight from that table; D and trimming were deduced from the DNA. The data show around 250,000 clones, approximately 89% seen once. The receptor was derived from a woman aged 60 to 75 who had recovered from COVID-19. The source material was peripheral blood. This rearrangement joins TRBV5-1 to TRBJ2-5; possibly TRBD2 for D (7 bases). The CDR3 DNA sequence: TGCGCCAGCAGCCCCGGGGGGCGGGGGCGCCAAGAGACCCAGTACTTC. This translates into CASSPGGRGRQETQYF.